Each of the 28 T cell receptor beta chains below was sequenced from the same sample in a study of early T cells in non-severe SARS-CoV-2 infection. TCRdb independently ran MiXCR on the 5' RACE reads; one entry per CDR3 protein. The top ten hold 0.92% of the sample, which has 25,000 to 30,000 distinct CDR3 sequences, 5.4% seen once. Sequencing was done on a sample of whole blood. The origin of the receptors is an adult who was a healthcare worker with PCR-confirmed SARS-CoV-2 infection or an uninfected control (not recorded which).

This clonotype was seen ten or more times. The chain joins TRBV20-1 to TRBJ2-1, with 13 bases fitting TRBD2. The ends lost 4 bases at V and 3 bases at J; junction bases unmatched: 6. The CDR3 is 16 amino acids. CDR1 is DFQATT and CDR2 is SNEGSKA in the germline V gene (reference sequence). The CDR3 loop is CSAKGLAGANYNEQFF. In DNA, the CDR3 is TGCAGTGCTAAAGGACTAGCGGGAGCGAACTACAATGAGCAGTTCTTC.

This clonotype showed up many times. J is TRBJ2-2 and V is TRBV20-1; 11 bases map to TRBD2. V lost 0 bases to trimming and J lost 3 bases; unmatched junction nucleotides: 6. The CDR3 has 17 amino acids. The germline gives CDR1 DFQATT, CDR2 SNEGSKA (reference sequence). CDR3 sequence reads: CSARDRRTSGYTGELFF. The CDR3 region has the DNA TGCAGTGCTAGAGACCGGCGGACTAGCGGGTACACCGGGGAGCTGTTTTTT.

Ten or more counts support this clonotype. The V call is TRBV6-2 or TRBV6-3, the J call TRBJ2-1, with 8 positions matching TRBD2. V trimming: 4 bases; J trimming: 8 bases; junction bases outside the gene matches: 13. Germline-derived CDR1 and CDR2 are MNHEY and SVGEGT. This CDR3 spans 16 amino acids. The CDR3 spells CASSSELGLAMDEQFF. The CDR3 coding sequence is TGTGCCAGCAGTTCCGAACTAGGACTAGCCATGGATGAGCAGTTCTTC.

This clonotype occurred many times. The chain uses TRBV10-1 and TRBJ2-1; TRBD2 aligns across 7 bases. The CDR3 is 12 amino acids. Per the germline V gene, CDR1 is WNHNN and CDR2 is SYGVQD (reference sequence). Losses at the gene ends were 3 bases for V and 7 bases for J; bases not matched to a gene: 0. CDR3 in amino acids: CASSDGRNEQFF. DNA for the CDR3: TGCGCCAGCAGTGACGGGAGGAATGAGCAGTTCTTC.

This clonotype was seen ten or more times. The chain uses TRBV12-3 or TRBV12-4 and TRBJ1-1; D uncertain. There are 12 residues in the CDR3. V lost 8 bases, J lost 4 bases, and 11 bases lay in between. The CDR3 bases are TGTGCCAGCTTATTGGGTGGCACTGAAGCTTTCTTT. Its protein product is CASLLGGTEAFF.

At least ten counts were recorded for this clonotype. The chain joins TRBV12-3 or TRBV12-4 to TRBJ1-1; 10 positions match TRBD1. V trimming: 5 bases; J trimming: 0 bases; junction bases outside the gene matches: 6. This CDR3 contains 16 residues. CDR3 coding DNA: TGTGCCAGCAGTGGCCGGGACAGGGGCATGAACACTGAAGCTTTCTTT. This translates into CASSGRDRGMNTEAFF.

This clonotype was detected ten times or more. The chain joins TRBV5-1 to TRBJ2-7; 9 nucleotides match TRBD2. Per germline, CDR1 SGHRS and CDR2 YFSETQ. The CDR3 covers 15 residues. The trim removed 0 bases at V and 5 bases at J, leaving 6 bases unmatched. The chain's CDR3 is CASSLDAGGIDEQYF. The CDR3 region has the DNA TGCGCCAGCAGCTTGGATGCGGGGGGGATCGACGAGCAGTACTTC.

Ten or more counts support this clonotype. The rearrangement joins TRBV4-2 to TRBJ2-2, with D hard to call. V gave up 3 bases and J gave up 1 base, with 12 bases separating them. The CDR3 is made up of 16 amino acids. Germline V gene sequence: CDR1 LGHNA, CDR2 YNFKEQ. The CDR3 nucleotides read TGTGCCAGCAGCCATTCGGACCCCCTGAACACCGGGGAGCTGTTTTTT. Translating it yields CASSHSDPLNTGELFF.

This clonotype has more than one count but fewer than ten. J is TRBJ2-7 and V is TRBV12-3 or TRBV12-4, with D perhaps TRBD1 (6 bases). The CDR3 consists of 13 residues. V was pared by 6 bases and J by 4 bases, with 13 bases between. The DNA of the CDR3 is TGTGCCAGCAGGGACAGTGGGGAATACGAGCAGTACTTC. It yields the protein CASRDSGEYEQYF.

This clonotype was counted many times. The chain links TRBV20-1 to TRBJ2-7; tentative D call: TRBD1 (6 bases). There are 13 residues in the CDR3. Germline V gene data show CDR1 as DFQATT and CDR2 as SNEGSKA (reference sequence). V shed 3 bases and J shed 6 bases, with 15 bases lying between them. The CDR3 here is CSASVILGGEQYF. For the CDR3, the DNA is TGCAGTGCTAGCGTGATCCTAGGGGGCGAGCAGTACTTC.

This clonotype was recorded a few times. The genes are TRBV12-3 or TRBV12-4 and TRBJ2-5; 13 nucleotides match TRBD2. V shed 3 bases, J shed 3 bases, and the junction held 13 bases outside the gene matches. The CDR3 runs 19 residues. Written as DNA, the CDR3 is TGTGCCAGCAGTTTCTTCAAGGGACTAGCGGGGATGATTAAAGAGACCCAGTACTTC. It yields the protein CASSFFKGLAGMIKETQYF.

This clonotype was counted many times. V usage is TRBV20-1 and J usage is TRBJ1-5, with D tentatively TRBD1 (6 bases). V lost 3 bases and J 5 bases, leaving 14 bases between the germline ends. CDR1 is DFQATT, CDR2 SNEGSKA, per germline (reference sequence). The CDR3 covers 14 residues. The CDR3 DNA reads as TGCAGTGCTAGTAGGGGGGCACTTGATCAGCCCCAGCATTTT. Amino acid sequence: CSASRGALDQPQHF.

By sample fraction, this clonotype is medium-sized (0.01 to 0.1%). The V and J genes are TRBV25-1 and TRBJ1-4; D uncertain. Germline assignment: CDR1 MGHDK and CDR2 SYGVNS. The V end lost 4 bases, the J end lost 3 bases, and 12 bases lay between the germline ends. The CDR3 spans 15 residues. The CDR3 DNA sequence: TGTGCCAGCAGTGGGAAAAAAGTCTCTAATGAAAAACTGTTTTTT. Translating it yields CASSGKKVSNEKLFF.

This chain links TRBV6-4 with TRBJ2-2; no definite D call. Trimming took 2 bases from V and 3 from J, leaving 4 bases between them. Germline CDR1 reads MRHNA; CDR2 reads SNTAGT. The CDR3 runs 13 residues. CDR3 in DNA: TGTGCCAGCAGTGACGGGGACACCGGGGAGCTGTTTTTT. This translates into CASSDGDTGELFF.

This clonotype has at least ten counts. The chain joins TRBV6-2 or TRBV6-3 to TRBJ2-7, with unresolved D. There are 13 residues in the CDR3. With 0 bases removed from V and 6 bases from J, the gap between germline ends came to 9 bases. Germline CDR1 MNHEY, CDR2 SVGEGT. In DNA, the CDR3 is TGTGCCAGCAGTTACTCTACTCTGGGCGAGCAGTACTTC. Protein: CASSYSTLGEQYF.

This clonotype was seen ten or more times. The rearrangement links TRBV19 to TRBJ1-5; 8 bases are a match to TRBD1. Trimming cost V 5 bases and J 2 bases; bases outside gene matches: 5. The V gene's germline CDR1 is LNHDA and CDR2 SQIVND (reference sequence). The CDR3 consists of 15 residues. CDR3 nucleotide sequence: TGTGCCAGTAGTGGACAGGGTCTGCGCAATCAGCCCCAGCATTTT. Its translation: CASSGQGLRNQPQHF. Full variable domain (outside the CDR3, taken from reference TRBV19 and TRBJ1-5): DGGITQSPKYLFRKEGQNVTLSCEQNLNHDAMYWYRQDPGQGLRLIYYSQIVNDFQKGDIAEGYSVSREKKESFPLTVTSAQKNPTAFYLCASSGQGLRNQPQHFGDGTRLSIL.

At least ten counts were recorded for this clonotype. The CDR3 DNA is TGTGCCAGTTCGACAGGGAATAATTCACCCCTCCACTTT. Encoded protein: CASSTGNNSPLHF. The chain is built from TRBV27 and TRBJ1-6, with 7 bases lining up with TRBD1. The V and J ends lost 9 bases and 5 bases, in that order; junction bases with no gene match: 4. The CDR3 totals 13 residues. Germline V gives CDR1 MNHEY, CDR2 SMNVEV (reference sequence).

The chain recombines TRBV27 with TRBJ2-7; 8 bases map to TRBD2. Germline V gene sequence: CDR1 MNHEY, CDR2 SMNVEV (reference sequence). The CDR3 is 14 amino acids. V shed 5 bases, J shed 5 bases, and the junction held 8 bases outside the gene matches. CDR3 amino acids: CASSPLGLAHEQYF. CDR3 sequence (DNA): TGTGCCAGCAGTCCACTCGGACTAGCCCACGAGCAGTACTTC.

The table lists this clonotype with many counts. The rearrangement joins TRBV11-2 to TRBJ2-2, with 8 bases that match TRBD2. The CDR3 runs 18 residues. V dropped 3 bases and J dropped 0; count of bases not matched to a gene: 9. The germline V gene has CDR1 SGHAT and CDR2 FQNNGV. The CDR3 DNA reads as TGTGCCAGCAGCTTGGGACTTTTAGCGGGGACGAACACCGGGGAGCTGTTTTTT. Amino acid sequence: CASSLGLLAGTNTGELFF. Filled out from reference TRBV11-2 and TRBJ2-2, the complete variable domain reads EAGVAQSPRYKIIEKRQSVAFWCNPISGHATLYWYQQILGQGPKLLIQFQNNGVVDDSQLPKDRFSAERLKGVDSTLKIQPAKLEDSAVYLCASSLGLLAGTNTGELFFGEGSRLTVL.

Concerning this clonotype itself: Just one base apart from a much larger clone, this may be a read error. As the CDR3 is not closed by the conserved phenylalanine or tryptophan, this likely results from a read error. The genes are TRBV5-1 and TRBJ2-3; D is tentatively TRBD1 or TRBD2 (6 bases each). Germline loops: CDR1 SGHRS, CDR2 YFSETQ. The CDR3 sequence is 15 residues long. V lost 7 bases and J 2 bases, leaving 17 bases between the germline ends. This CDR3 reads CASWARDTSTDTQYL. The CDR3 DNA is TGCGCCAGCTGGGCGCGGGACACCTCCACAGATACGCAGTATTTA.

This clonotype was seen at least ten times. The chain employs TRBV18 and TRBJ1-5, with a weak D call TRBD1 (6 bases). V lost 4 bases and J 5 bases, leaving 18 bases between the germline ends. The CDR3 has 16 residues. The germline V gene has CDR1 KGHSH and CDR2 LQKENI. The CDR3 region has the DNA TGTGCCAGCTCACTGCCCCGGAGGGGGTTTTATCAGCCCCAGCATTTT. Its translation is CASSLPRRGFYQPQHF. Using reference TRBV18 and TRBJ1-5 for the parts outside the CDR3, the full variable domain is NAGVMQNPRHLVRRRGQEARLRCSPMKGHSHVYWYRQLPEEGLKFMVYLQKENIIDESGMPKERFSAEFPKEGPSILRIQQVVRGDSAAYFCASSLPRRGFYQPQHFGDGTRLSIL.

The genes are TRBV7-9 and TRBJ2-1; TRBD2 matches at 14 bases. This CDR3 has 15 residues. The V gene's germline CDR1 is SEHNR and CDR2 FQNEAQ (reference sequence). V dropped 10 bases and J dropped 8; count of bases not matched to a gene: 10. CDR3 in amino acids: CATSGTSGSVDEQFF. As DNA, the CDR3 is TGTGCCACGTCCGGGACTAGCGGGAGTGTAGATGAGCAGTTCTTC.

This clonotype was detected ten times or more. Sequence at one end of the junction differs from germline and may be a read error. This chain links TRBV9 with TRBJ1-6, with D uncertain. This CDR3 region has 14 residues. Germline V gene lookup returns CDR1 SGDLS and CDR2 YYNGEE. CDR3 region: CASSFRTHNSPLHF. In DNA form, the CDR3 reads TGTGCCAGCAGCTTTAGGACCCATAACTCACCCCTCCACTTT.

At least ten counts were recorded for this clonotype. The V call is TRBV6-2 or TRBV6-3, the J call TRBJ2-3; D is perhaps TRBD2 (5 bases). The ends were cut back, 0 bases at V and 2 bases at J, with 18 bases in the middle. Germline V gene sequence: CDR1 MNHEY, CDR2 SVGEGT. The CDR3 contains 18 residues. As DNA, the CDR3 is TGTGCCAGCAGTTACTCGGACTCTTCCCTCCTCATCACAGATACGCAGTATTTT. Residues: CASSYSDSSLLITDTQYF.

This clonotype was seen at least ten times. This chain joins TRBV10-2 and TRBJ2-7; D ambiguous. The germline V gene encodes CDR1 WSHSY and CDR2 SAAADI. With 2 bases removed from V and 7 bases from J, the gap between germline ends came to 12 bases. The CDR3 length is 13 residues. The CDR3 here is CASSEDDPWEQYF. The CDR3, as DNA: TGCGCCAGCAGTGAGGACGACCCTTGGGAGCAGTACTTC.

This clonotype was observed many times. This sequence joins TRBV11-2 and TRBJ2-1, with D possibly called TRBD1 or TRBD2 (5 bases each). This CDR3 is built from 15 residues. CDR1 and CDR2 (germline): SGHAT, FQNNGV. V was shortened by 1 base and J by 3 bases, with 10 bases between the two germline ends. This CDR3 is CASSLVVGVYNEQFF. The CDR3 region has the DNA TGTGCCAGCAGCTTAGTTGTGGGGGTCTACAATGAGCAGTTCTTC.

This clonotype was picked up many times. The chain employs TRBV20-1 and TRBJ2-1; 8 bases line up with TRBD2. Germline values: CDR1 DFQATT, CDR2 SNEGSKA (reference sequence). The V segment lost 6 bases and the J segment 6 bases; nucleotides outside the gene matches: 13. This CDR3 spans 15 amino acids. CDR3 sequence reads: CSAPMSAGVVNEQFF. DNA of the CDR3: TGCAGTGCACCTATGTCAGCGGGAGTTGTCAATGAGCAGTTCTTC.

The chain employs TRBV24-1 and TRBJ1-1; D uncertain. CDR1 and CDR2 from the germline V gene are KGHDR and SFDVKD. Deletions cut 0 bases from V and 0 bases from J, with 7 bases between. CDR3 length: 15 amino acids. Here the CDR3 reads CATSDLFGLNTEAFF. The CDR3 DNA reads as TGTGCCACCAGTGATTTGTTCGGACTGAACACTGAAGCTTTCTTT.